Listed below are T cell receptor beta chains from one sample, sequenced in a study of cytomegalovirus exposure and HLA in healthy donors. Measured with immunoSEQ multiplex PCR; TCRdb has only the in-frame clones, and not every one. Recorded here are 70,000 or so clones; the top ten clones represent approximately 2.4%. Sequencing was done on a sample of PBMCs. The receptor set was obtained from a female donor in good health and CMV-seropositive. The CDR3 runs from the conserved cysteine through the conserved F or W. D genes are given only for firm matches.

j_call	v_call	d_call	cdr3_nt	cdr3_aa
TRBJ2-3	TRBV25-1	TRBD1	TGTGCCAGCAGTGAGGGACAGGGCCTTGCAGATACGCAGTATTTT	CASSEGQGLADTQYF
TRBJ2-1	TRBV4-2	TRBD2	TGTGCCAGCAGCCAAGAGATGAGGACTAGCGGGGGGGCCAATGAGCAGTTCTTC	CASSQEMRTSGGANEQFF
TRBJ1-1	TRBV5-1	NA	TGCGCCAGCAGCTTGGCTGCTCGGGAAAACACTGAAGCTTTCTTT	CASSLAARENTEAFF
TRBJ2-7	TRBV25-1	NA	TGTGCCAGCAGTGAATCTTACGAGCAGTACTTC	CASSESYEQYF
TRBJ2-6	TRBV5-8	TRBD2	TGTGCCAGCAGCTTGCTAGCGGGGATGGCTGGGGCCAACGTCCTGACTTTC	CASSLLAGMAGANVLTF
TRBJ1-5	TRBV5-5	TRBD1	TGTGCCAGCAGCTTGGGGGACAGGGCAGGACTACAGCCCCAGCATTTT	CASSLGDRAGLQPQHF
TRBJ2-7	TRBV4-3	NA	TGCGCCAGCAGCCAAGATAGGGCGGGCCCCGACGAGCAGTACTTC	CASSQDRAGPDEQYF
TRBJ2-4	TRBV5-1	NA	TGCGCCAGCAGCCCAGGGCGGGATATAGCCAAAAACATTCAGTACTTC	CASSPGRDIAKNIQYF
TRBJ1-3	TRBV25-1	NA	TGTGCCAGCAGTAACCCGGAGCAGGGTAGCTCTGGAAACACCATATATTTT	CASSNPEQGSSGNTIYF
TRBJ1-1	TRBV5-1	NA	TGCGCCAGCAGCCAGCAAGCGAGGGATGGGTGGAACACTGAAGCTTTCTTT	CASSQQARDGWNTEAFF
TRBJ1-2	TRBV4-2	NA	TGTGCCAGCAGCCAAACAGGGACCATCCCCTATGGCTACACCTTC	CASSQTGTIPYGYTF
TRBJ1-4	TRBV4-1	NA	TGCGCCAGCAGCGCAAGAACTTTAGGGGAAGAAAAACTGTTTTTT	CASSARTLGEEKLFF
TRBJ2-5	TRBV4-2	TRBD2	TGTGCCAGCAGCCAAGTATTGGGGCGGGGGGGCCGAGAGACCCAGTACTTC	CASSQVLGRGGRETQYF
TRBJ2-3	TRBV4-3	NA	TGCGCCAGCAGCCAAGGTGGCTCCTTTTTCACAGATACGCAGTATTTT	CASSQGGSFFTDTQYF
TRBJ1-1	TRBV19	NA	TGTGCCAGTAGTGGGCAGACGCTTCAGGGCACTGAAGCTTTCTTT	CASSGQTLQGTEAFF
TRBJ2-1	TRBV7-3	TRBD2	TGTGCCAGCAGCCGGGAGCGGGGCTCCTACAATGAGCAGTTCTTC	CASSRERGSYNEQFF
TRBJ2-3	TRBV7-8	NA	TGTGCCAGCAGCCCACCGGCCACAAGGGGATCTAGCACAGATACGCAGTATTTT	CASSPPATRGSSTDTQYF
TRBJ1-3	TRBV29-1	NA	TGCAGCGCCGTAGAGGGAACCGATGGAAACACCATATATTTT	CSAVEGTDGNTIYF
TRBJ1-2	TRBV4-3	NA	TGCGCCAGCAGCCCCCTGATGACAGCCCCGGAGGGCTACACCTTC	CASSPLMTAPEGYTF
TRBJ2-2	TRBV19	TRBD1	TGTGCCAGTAGTCAGGGGGCGCGTGCCGGGGAGCTGTTTTTT	CASSQGARAGELFF
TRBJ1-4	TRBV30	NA	TGTGCAACCTCCCAAGGTCCGGGTGAAAAACTGTTTTTT	CATSQGPGEKLFF
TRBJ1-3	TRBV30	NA	TGTGCCTGGAGCCGGTCCTACTCTGGAAACACCATATATTTT	CAWSRSYSGNTIYF
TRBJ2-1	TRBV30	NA	TGTGCCTGGATTACGGAGCGGAGCTCCTACAATGAGCAGTTCTTC	CAWITERSSYNEQFF
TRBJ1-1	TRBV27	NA	TGTGCCAGCACCCCCGGGGAGGGGAATACTGAAGCTTTCTTT	CASTPGEGNTEAFF
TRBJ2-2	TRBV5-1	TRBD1	TGCGCCAGCAGCTCGCCGGACAGGGACGGGGAGCTGTTTTTT	CASSSPDRDGELFF
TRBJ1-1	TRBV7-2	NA	TGTGCCAGCAGCTTAGCCGGCACTGAAGCTTTCTTT	CASSLAGTEAFF
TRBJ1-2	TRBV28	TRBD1	TGTGCCAGCAGTTTCAGGGACAGGGCCAGGGGCTACACCTTC	CASSFRDRARGYTF
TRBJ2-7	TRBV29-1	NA	TGCAGCGTTTTCCCCTCCCTATACGAGATTGAGCAGTACTTC	CSVFPSLYEIEQYF
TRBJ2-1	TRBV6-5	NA	TGTGCCAGCAGTTATGGGGCGGGGACTTTAGTGTCGCAGTTCTTC	CASSYGAGTLVSQFF
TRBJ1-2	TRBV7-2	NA	TGTGCCAGCAGCCCAGGGACATTTAACTATGGCTACACCTTC	CASSPGTFNYGYTF
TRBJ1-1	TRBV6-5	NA	TGTGCCAGCAGTTACAGGCAGGGGTCGAGAGAAGCTTTCTTT	CASSYRQGSREAFF
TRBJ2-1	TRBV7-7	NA	TGTGCTAGCAGCTCCACTAGGACGGAGAACAATGAGCAGTTCTTC	CASSSTRTENNEQFF
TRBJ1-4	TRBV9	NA	TGTGCCAGCAGCGTAGCTCCAGGGAAGGATGAAAAACTGTTTTTT	CASSVAPGKDEKLFF
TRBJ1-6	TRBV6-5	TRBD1	TGTGCCAGCGGAAGGACAGGGGGCTCGAATTCACCCCTCCACTTT	CASGRTGGSNSPLHF
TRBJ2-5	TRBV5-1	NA	TGCGCCAGCAGCTTTGGAGGGTTCGAGGAGACCCAGTACTTC	CASSFGGFEETQYF
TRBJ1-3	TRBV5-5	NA	TGTGCCAGCAGCGGAGGTGCCCCCTCTGGAAACACCATATATTTT	CASSGGAPSGNTIYF
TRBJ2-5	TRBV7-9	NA	TGTGCCAGCAGCTTCTTAGAGTTAGATCAAGAGACCCAGTACTTC	CASSFLELDQETQYF
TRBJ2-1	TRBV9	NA	TGTGCCAGCAGCGTAGGCTCAGGGCCCTACAATGAGCAGTTCTTC	CASSVGSGPYNEQFF
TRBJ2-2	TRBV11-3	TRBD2	TGTGCCAGCAGCGCCGAGCGGGGTCAAGCCGGGGAGCTGTTTTTT	CASSAERGQAGELFF
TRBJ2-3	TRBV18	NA	TGTGCCAGCTCCCCTGGAGGGGCAGATACGCAGTATTTT	CASSPGGADTQYF
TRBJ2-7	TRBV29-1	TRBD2	TGCAGCGTGACTAGCGGGGGGGCCCTCGAGCAGTACTTC	CSVTSGGALEQYF
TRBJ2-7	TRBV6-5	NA	TGTGCCAGCAGGACAGGCCTCAGCTCCTACGAGCAGTACTTC	CASRTGLSSYEQYF
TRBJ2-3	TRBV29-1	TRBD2	TGCAGCGTTGAAGACGGACTAGCCCCAGATACGCAGTATTTT	CSVEDGLAPDTQYF
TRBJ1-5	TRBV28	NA	TGTGCCAGCAGTCCCTCCTCCCCGGGCAATCAGCCCCAGCATTTT	CASSPSSPGNQPQHF
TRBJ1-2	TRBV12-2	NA	TGTGCAAGTCGCAAGGGCGGGTATGGCTACACCTTC	CASRKGGYGYTF
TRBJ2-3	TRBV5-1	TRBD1	TGCGCCAGCAGCATCGGGACAGGCACAGATACGCAGTATTTT	CASSIGTGTDTQYF
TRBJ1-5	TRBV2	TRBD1	TGTGCCAGCAGTGAATATTGGGGACAGTCTGCTCAGCCCCAGCATTTT	CASSEYWGQSAQPQHF
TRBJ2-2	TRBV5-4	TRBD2	TGTGCCAGCAGCGACGGGAGGAAAAACACCGGGGAGCTGTTTTTT	CASSDGRKNTGELFF
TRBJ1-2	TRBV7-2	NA	TGTGCCAGCAGCTCCACAGTTCATGGCTACACCTTC	CASSSTVHGYTF
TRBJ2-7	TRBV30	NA	TGTGCCTGGGGACGGAGGACTCCCGACGAGCAGTACTTC	CAWGRRTPDEQYF
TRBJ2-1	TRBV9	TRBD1	TGTGCCAGCAGCGTTGGGGGACAGGCTCGAAATGAGCAGTTCTTC	CASSVGGQARNEQFF
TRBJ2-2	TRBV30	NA	TGTGCCTGGAGCCGAAGTACGGCCGGGGAGCTGTTTTTT	CAWSRSTAGELFF
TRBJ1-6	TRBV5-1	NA	TGCGCCAGCAGCTCCGGATACGTAGGTGGCGGGACACCCCTCCACTTT	CASSSGYVGGGTPLHF
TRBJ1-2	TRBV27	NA	TGTGCCAGCAGTACGACAGGCCTAAACTATGGCTACACCTTC	CASSTTGLNYGYTF
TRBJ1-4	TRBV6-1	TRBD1	TGTGCCAGCAGTGATTACCCACAGGGGGCGAATGAAAAACTGTTTTTT	CASSDYPQGANEKLFF
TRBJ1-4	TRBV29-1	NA	TGCAGCGTTGCCAGGAGGTTCGATGAAAAACTGTTTTTT	CSVARRFDEKLFF
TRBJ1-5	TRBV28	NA	TGTGCCAGCAGTTTTAATGGCTGGCCCCAGCATTTT	CASSFNGWPQHF
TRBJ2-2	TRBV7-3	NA	TGTGCCAGCAGCCCCCTCGGCGGGAACACCGGGGAGCTGTTTTTT	CASSPLGGNTGELFF